The sample holds many counts of the clone carrying this T cell receptor beta chain. What it binds is not known. This record belongs to a study of regulatory T cells in long-lasting Graves disease. General observations from the study: Relative to new patients (under 1,000), persistent patients exhibited greater sharing of public clonotypes (around 2,500).

Indicated time point: newly diagnosed GD, antithyroid drugs for less than 3 months. The authors made the TCR library using RNA they extracted from PBMCs. Assembly of TCR beta libraries relied on iRepertoire HTBI primers together with Arm-PCR of CDR3 regions. TCRdb fed the multiplex PCR reads into MiXCR, producing one record per CDR3 protein. The profile shows some 370,000 distinct CDR3 sequences, about an eighth of them singletons. The sample also formed part of further work on T cells in Graves' hyperthyroidism and ophthalmopathy. This second report adds: Clinical symptoms, serum thyroxine and TRAb, thyroid ultrasound and orbital computed tomography together formed the diagnostic basis.

The receptor was derived from a woman aged 18-29 years with Graves disease. Sequenced here: peripheral blood mononuclear cells (PBMCs), sampled at new diagnosis, from a patient treated with antithyroid drugs.

The CDR3: CASSGWDRKNTGELFF. CDR3 sequence (DNA): TGTGCCAGCAGTGGGTGGGACAGAAAGAACACCGGGGAGCTGTTTTTT. The rearrangement joins TRBV28 to TRBJ2-2; TRBD1 agrees at 7 bases. V lost 5 bases to trimming and J lost 1 base; unmatched junction nucleotides: 7. CDR3 length: 16 residues. Germline V CDR1 and CDR2: MDHEN, SYDVKM. The entire variable domain, with the rest obtained from reference TRBV28 and TRBJ2-2, is as follows: DVKVTQSSRYLVKRTGEKVFLECVQDMDHENMFWYRQDPGLGLRLIYFSYDVKMKEKGDIPEGYSVSREKKERFSLILESASTNQTSMYLCASSGWDRKNTGELFFGEGSRLTVL.